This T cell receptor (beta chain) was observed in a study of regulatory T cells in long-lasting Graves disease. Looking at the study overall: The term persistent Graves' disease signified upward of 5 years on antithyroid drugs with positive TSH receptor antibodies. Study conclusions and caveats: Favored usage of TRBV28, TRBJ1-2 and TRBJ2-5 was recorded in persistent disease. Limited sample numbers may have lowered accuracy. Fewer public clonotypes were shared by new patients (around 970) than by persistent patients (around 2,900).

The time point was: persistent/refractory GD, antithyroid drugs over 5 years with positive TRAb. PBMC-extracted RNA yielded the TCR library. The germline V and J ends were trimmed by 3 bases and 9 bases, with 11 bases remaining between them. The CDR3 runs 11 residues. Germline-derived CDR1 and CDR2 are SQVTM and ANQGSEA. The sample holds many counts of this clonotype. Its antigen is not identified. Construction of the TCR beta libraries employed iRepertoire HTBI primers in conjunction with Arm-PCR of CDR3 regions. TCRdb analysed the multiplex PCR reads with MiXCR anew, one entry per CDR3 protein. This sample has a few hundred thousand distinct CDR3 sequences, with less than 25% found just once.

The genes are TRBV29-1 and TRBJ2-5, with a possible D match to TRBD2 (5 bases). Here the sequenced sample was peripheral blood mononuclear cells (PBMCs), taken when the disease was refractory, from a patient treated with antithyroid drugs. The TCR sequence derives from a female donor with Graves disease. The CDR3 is CSVDFVGAQYF. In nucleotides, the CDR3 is TGCAGCGTTGACTTCGTCGGGGCCCAGTACTTC.